The 5 T cell receptor beta chains below were found in one sample sequenced in a study of T cell repertoires in cytomegalovirus infection. TCRdb re-called the reads with MiXCR, one entry per CDR3 protein. Found here are 100,000 to 150,000 distinct CDR3 sequences, over 25% of them singletons; the top ten hold roughly 50%. What these receptors recognize is not known. Sequencing was performed on CD8+ T cells from cultured PBMCs, taken from culture after CMV antigen stimulation. The receptors were sampled from a human donor in good health (CMV status not recorded). Some clones in this sample may be carry-over from other donors' samples.

The CDR3 coding sequence is TGTGCCAGCAGGACTCGTACAGGGGGCATCTCACCCCTCCACTTT. It yields the protein CASRTRTGGISPLHF. This chain connects TRBV6-2 or TRBV6-3 to TRBJ1-6, with TRBD1 matching over 9 bases. Germline trimming cut 6 bases from V and 10 bases from J; bases unmatched to any gene: 10. The CDR3 contains 15 residues. CDR1 and CDR2 (germline): MNHEY, SVGEGT.

J is TRBJ2-7 and V is TRBV9; 7 bases line up with TRBD2. Germline loops: CDR1 SGDLS, CDR2 YYNGEE. This CDR3 is 15 amino acids long. V shed 3 bases, J shed 5 bases, and the junction held 11 bases outside the gene matches. Here the CDR3 reads CASSALVGGYNEQYF. The DNA for the CDR3 is TGTGCCAGCAGCGCCTTAGTCGGGGGGTACAACGAGCAGTACTTC.

Only a few counts were recorded for this clonotype. The chain joins TRBV7-2 to TRBJ2-5, with D possibly being TRBD1 (7 bases). The CDR3 is made up of 18 amino acids. CDR1 and CDR2 (germline): SGHTA, FQGNSA. Trimming cost V 5 bases and J 1 base, with 23 bases left between them. The CDR3 coding sequence is TGTGCCAGCAGCCGCGGGACAGCGACCCTTACCCGCCAAGAGACCCAGTACTTC. Translating it yields CASSRGTATLTRQETQYF.

The V gene is TRBV2, the J gene TRBJ2-7; 8 nucleotides match TRBD1. The CDR3 is 15 residues long. V shed 3 bases, J shed 5 bases, and the junction held 9 bases outside the gene matches. Germline CDR1 reads SNHLY; CDR2 reads FYNNEI. The CDR3 spells CASSERRQGAHEQYF. CDR3 bases: TGTGCCAGCAGTGAGAGGAGGCAGGGGGCTCACGAGCAGTACTTC.

The V call is TRBV7-9, the J call TRBJ2-7; no firm D call. The CDR3 totals 11 residues. CDR1 is SEHNR, CDR2 FQNEAQ, per germline (reference sequence). Trimming removed 2 bases at V and 6 bases at J, with 5 bases between. CDR3 sequence: CASSLRSEQYF. The CDR3 coding sequence is TGTGCCAGCAGCTTAAGGAGCGAGCAGTACTTC.